The source of this TCR beta chain is a study of T-cell reconstitution after alpha-beta-depleted transplantation in children. Using unique molecular identifiers, the investigators prepared the TCRbeta library. From the PCR reads, TCRdb called clonotypes with MiXCR, one entry per CDR3 protein. The sample includes 200,000 to 250,000 distinct CDR3 sequences, around 10% of them seen just once. Many counts were recorded for this clonotype. Trimming cost V 7 bases and J 6 bases, with 14 bases left between them. The CDR3 covers 12 residues. Germline CDR1 reads DFQATT; CDR2 reads SNEGSKA (reference sequence). This receptor was obtained from a human donor who donated a stem cell graft to a child with acute lymphoblastic leukemia. The sequencing here drew on PBMCs from the stem cell graft donor, taken from the stem cell graft. This chain uses TRBV20-1 with TRBJ2-3; tentatively, D is TRBD2 (5 bases). CDR3 coding DNA: TGCAGTGTTAGTGGGCGAGGGGATACGCAGTATTTT. Its protein product is CSVSGRGDTQYF.